This passage covers 30 T cell receptor beta chains from one sample sequenced in a study of blood T cell repertoires in COVID-19. Clones were sequenced by immunoSEQ multiplex PCR, and TCRdb holds only the in-frame ones, with some missing. Among 120,000 or so clones listed, less than 90% were seen once. Material: peripheral blood. These TCRs come from a woman older than 75 with acute or convalescent COVID-19.

The gene calls are TRBV15 and TRBJ1-6; D gene ambiguous. V dropped 3 bases and J dropped 10 bases, with 25 bases sitting between them. The CDR3 is 18 amino acids. In germline, CDR1 is LNHNV, CDR2 YYDKDF (reference sequence). The CDR3 is CATSRAGVGESPSSPLHF. Written as DNA, the CDR3 is TGTGCCACCAGCAGGGCAGGTGTCGGCGAGTCTCCCTCATCACCCCTCCACTTT.

The J gene is TRBJ2-2, the V gene TRBV19; TRBD1 aligns across 12 bases. This CDR3 has 17 residues. Germline-derived CDR1 and CDR2 are LNHDA and SQIVND (reference sequence). V lost 5 bases and J lost 4; bases outside the gene matches: 8. The DNA for the CDR3 is TGTGCCAGTAGTCGGGGGGGACAGGGGGCGAGCACCGGGGAGCTGTTTTTT. It is translated as CASSRGGQGASTGELFF.

This sequence joins TRBV6-5 and TRBJ1-5; perhaps TRBD1 as D (5 bases). V was clipped by 0 bases and J by 6 bases, with 12 bases between them. Germline CDR1 reads MNHEY; CDR2 reads SVGAGI. The CDR3 is made up of 15 amino acids. CDR3 residues: CASSYSTEGSQPQHF. CDR3 bases: TGTGCCAGCAGTTACTCGACGGAGGGGAGTCAGCCCCAGCATTTT.

The chain combines TRBV25-1 with TRBJ1-6; TRBD1 aligns across 7 bases. V lost 7 bases, J lost 7 bases, and 7 bases stayed unmatched. The CDR3 extends over 14 amino acids. The germline CDR1 and CDR2 sequences are MGHDK and SYGVNS. The CDR3 reads CASTPGTANSPLHF. In DNA form, the CDR3 reads TGTGCCAGCACCCCCGGGACAGCCAATTCACCCCTCCACTTT.

This sequence joins TRBV28 and TRBJ1-2, with D hard to call. Germline CDR1 MDHEN, CDR2 SYDVKM. The CDR3 sequence is 13 residues long. Trimming pared 4 bases from V and 0 bases from J, leaving 6 bases between. CDR3 in DNA: TGTGCCAGCAGTTATGTAGCTAACTATGGCTACACCTTC. Residues: CASSYVANYGYTF.

This clone was counted between two and nine times. The chain is built from TRBV19 and TRBJ1-3; D unclear. The CDR3 loop spans 15 amino acids. Trimming left V 4 bases short and J 0 bases short, with 10 bases between. The V gene's germline CDR1 is LNHDA and CDR2 SQIVND (reference sequence). Written as DNA, the CDR3 is TGTGCCAGTAGTAGAGGGATATACTCTGGAAACACCATATATTTT. This gives the protein CASSRGIYSGNTIYF.

A few counts support this clone. The chain is built from TRBV2 and TRBJ1-6, with D tentatively TRBD1 (5 bases). The V and J ends lost 3 bases and 12 bases respectively, with 9 bases between them. Germline-derived CDR1 and CDR2 are SNHLY and FYNNEI. The CDR3 is 12 amino acids. The CDR3 coding sequence is TGTGCCAGCAGTGATCAGGGCCTACCCCTCCACTTT. Translating gives CASSDQGLPLHF.

This chain links TRBV3-1 (or the pseudogene TRBV3-2) with TRBJ1-5; maybe TRBD1 (5 bases). Looked up from germline, CDR1 is LGHDT and CDR2 is YNNKEL (reference sequence). The CDR3 sequence is 14 residues long. With 1 base removed from V and 1 base from J, the gap between germline ends came to 5 bases. CDR3 nucleotides: TGTGCCAGCAGCCAAGCAGGGAGCAATCAGCCCCAGCATTTT. Translation: CASSQAGSNQPQHF.

The V call is TRBV5-1, the J call TRBJ1-4, with 9 nucleotides matching TRBD1. The CDR3 totals 14 residues. Per germline, CDR1 SGHRS and CDR2 YFSETQ. V lost 4 bases to trimming and J lost 5 bases; unmatched junction nucleotides: 3. CDR3 amino acids: CASSPGTGNEKLFF. CDR3 bases: TGCGCCAGCAGCCCAGGGACAGGGAATGAAAAACTGTTTTTT.

The gene calls are TRBV9 and TRBJ1-6; D might be TRBD1 (6 bases). The V gene lost 3 bases and the J gene lost 0 bases, with 16 bases spanning the gap. This CDR3 has 18 residues. CDR1 is SGDLS and CDR2 is YYNGEE in the germline V gene. CDR3 nucleotides: TGTGCCAGCAGCGCCACGGGGGGCTCGGGCTCCTATAATTCACCCCTCCACTTT. Its protein product is CASSATGGSGSYNSPLHF. Supplemented by reference TRBV9 and TRBJ1-6, the full variable domain reads DSGVTQTPKHLITATGQRVTLRCSPRSGDLSVYWYQQSLDQGLQFLIQYYNGEERAKGNILERFSAQQFPDLHSELNLSSLELGDSALYFCASSATGGSGSYNSPLHFGNGTRLTVT.

The chain has TRBV7-9 and TRBJ1-6, with 9 bases matching TRBD1. Looked up from germline, CDR1 is SEHNR and CDR2 is FQNEAQ (reference sequence). Germline trimming cut 1 base from V and 8 bases from J; bases unmatched to any gene: 3. The CDR3 is made up of 15 amino acids. CDR3 coding DNA: TGTGCCAGCAGCTTAGGCTGGGACAGGGATTCACCCCTCCACTTT. Its protein product is CASSLGWDRDSPLHF.

J is TRBJ1-2 and V is TRBV18; 7 nucleotides align to TRBD1. V lost 5 bases and J lost 3; bases outside the gene matches: 6. CDR1 KGHSH and CDR2 LQKENI come from the germline V gene. This CDR3 is 14 amino acids long. The CDR3 coding sequence is TGTGCCAGCTCAACCTCCGGGACAGACTATGGCTACACCTTC. Translated, it gives CASSTSGTDYGYTF.

The chain uses TRBV18 and TRBJ1-1, with D unresolved. The CDR3 is 16 amino acids. In germline, CDR1 is KGHSH, CDR2 LQKENI. The V end was cut by 1 base, the J end by 2 bases, with 14 bases between. The CDR3 DNA follows: TGTGCCAGCTCACCACGTCTTACGGTTCCCAACACTGAAGCTTTCTTT. Its protein product is CASSPRLTVPNTEAFF.

This clone came up once. The gene calls are TRBV6-5 and TRBJ1-2; D ambiguous. The CDR3 has 14 amino acids. V dropped 7 bases and J dropped 9 bases, with 21 bases sitting between them. The germline V gene encodes CDR1 MNHEY and CDR2 SVGAGI. The CDR3 region is CASTLAGAGQSYTF. DNA of the CDR3: TGTGCCAGCACCCTGGCGGGAGCGGGTCAAAGCTACACCTTC.

V and J are TRBV5-1 and TRBJ1-5, with D maybe TRBD1 (5 bases). The V end was cut by 0 bases, the J end by 8 bases, with 12 bases between. CDR3 size: 14 residues. Germline CDR1 and CDR2: SGHRS and YFSETQ. The CDR3 loop reads CASSLGGPKEPQHF. DNA of the CDR3: TGCGCCAGCAGCTTGGGGGGCCCTAAGGAGCCCCAGCATTTT.

The J gene is TRBJ1-6, the V gene TRBV10-3; D is perhaps TRBD1 (6 bases). CDR1 and CDR2 from the germline V gene are ENHRY and SYGVKD. This CDR3 spans 16 amino acids. V shed 10 bases and J shed 0 bases, with 16 bases lying between them. The DNA for the CDR3 is TGTGCCACCACAGGGATTAGCGACTCCTATAATTCACCCCTCCACTTT. Translating it yields CATTGISDSYNSPLHF.

This sequence joins TRBV11-2 and TRBJ2-7; possible D gene TRBD2, 5 bases. The CDR3 spans 14 residues. With 4 bases removed from V and 1 base from J, the gap between germline ends came to 11 bases. Germline CDR1 and CDR2: SGHAT and FQNNGV. As DNA, the CDR3 is TGTGCCAGCAGCTCTGGACTCTTATCCTACGAGCAGTACTTC. It translates to CASSSGLLSYEQYF.

The rearrangement links TRBV28 to TRBJ1-6; no clear D gene. The CDR3 runs to 12 residues. CDR1 and CDR2 from the germline V gene are MDHEN and SYDVKM. Trimming pared 7 bases from V and 12 bases from J, leaving 13 bases between. The CDR3 nucleotides read TGTGCCAGCAACGGGATCGGGAGACCCCTCCACTTT. This codes for CASNGIGRPLHF.

The chain employs TRBV5-5 and TRBJ2-7, with TRBD1 as a possible D gene (6 bases). CDR1 SGHKS and CDR2 YYEKEE come from the germline V gene (reference sequence). This CDR3 has 14 residues. Trimming took 4 bases from V and 3 from J, leaving 14 bases between them. The CDR3 region is CASSSPDRLYEQYV. CDR3 DNA: TGTGCCAGCAGCAGCCCGGACAGACTCTACGAGCAGTACGTC.

The chain is built from TRBV7-5 and TRBJ2-7; the table calls TRBD1, which could not be checked here. TRBV7-5 is tagged as a pseudogene. The CDR3 covers 14 residues. CDR3 DNA: TGTGCCAGAAGACCCCAGGGGTCACCCTACGAGCAGTACGTC. This translates into CARRPQGSPYEQYV.

This sequence joins TRBV5-1 and TRBJ1-1; D is unresolved. Germline V gene data show CDR1 as SGHRS and CDR2 as YFSETQ. The V and J ends lost 4 bases and 11 bases respectively, with 24 bases between them. The CDR3 is made up of 15 amino acids. CDR3 sequence (DNA): TGCGCCAGCAGCACATCCTCCGGGAACCTTAATCGGGCTTTCTTT. Protein: CASSTSSGNLNRAFF.

The chain recombines TRBV5-4 with TRBJ1-6; tentatively, D is TRBD1 (5 bases). The length of the CDR3 is 15 residues. Germline V CDR1 and CDR2: SGHNT, YYREEE (reference sequence). The V and J ends lost 2 bases and 8 bases respectively, with 14 bases between them. As DNA, the CDR3 is TGTGCCAGCAGCTTTTCCTCAGGGCCGGATTCACCCCTCCACTTT. Residues: CASSFSSGPDSPLHF.

The chain links TRBV4-2 to TRBJ2-3, with D possibly matching TRBD2 (6 bases). This CDR3 is 14 amino acids long. Trimming pared 5 bases from V and 2 bases from J, leaving 11 bases between. From germline, CDR1 is LGHNA and CDR2 YNFKEQ. In DNA form, the CDR3 reads TGTGCCAGCAGCACTACGGGGGACACAGATACGCAGTATTTT. Translating gives CASSTTGDTDTQYF.

The chain has TRBV5-1 and TRBJ1-2; no clear D gene. The CDR3 spans 15 residues. Germline V lookup: CDR1 SGHRS, CDR2 YFSETQ. The germline V and J ends were trimmed by 5 bases and 3 bases, with 17 bases remaining between them. DNA of the CDR3: TGCGCCAGCAGACCCGACACCGACCCTTACTATGGCTACACCTTC. This gives the protein CASRPDTDPYYGYTF.

This clone was picked up one time. The rearrangement links TRBV18 to TRBJ1-2; TRBD1 aligns across 7 bases. J lost 5 bases, V lost 3 bases, and 9 bases had no gene match. This CDR3 region has 15 residues. From germline, CDR1 is KGHSH and CDR2 LQKENI. The CDR3 loop reads CASSPADRARYGYTF. DNA of the CDR3: TGTGCCAGCTCACCGGCCGACAGGGCGAGATATGGCTACACCTTC.

The chain has TRBV6-5 and TRBJ1-2; TRBD1 is a possible D gene (6 bases). Deletions cut 6 bases from V and 2 bases from J, with 7 bases between. This CDR3 comprises 12 residues. Germline CDR1 and CDR2: MNHEY and SVGAGI. CDR3 sequence: CASRGQNYGYTF. The CDR3 coding sequence is TGTGCCAGCAGAGGACAGAACTATGGCTACACCTTC.

V usage is TRBV9 and J usage is TRBJ2-2; 8 bases are a match to TRBD1. The CDR3 extends over 16 amino acids. V dropped 4 bases and J dropped 4; count of bases not matched to a gene: 9. Germline V gene data show CDR1 as SGDLS and CDR2 as YYNGEE. Here the CDR3 DNA reads TGTGCCAGCAGCACCCGGCCCCAGGGGGCCACCGGGGAGCTGTTTTTT. It is translated as CASSTRPQGATGELFF.

The rearrangement links TRBV7-8 to TRBJ2-7; 9 bases match TRBD2. The CDR3 runs 14 residues. V was pared by 5 bases and J by 2 bases, with 4 bases of the junction left unmatched. The germline CDR1 and CDR2 sequences are SGHVS and FQNEAQ. CDR3 nucleotides: TGTGCCAGCAGCGTCCGCGGGGGGGCCTACGAGCAGTACGTC. As protein: CASSVRGGAYEQYV.

On this clone itself: The sample contains more than one DNA sequence encoding this CDR3. The CDR3 spells CASTRDLNEKLFF. For the CDR3, the DNA is TGTGCCAGCACCCGGGACTTGAATGAAAAACTGTTTTTT. The chain carries TRBV2 and TRBJ1-4, with a weak D call TRBD1 (5 bases). V was pared by 7 bases and J by 5 bases, with 11 bases between. The CDR3 length is 13 residues. The germline V gene encodes CDR1 SNHLY and CDR2 FYNNEI.

V and J are TRBV5-4 and TRBJ2-1; perhaps TRBD1 as D (5 bases). CDR3 length: 16 residues. The V gene lost 3 bases and the J gene lost 2 bases, with 15 bases spanning the gap. Germline loops: CDR1 SGHNT, CDR2 YYREEE (reference sequence). The CDR3 nucleotides read TGTGCCAGCAGCTGGACACAGGTAAATACCTACAATGAGCAGTTCTTC. It is translated as CASSWTQVNTYNEQFF. The full variable domain, its missing parts supplied by reference TRBV5-4 and TRBJ2-1, is ETGVTQSPTHLIKTRGQQVTLRCSSQSGHNTVSWYQQALGQGPQFIFQYYREEENGRGNFPPRFSGLQFPNYSSELNVNALELDDSALYLCASSWTQVNTYNEQFFGPGTRLTVL.